The next 13 T cell receptor beta chains were all read from a single sample in a study of shared clonotypes between healthy human individuals. Sequencing used immunoSEQ multiplex PCR; TCRdb keeps in-frame clones, though not all of them. Among some 2 million clones listed, roughly 94% were seen once. The sequenced sample consisted of naive CD4+ T cells sorted from blood. Regarding subset: CD45RA+ positively selected. These receptors all stem from a man younger than 30 in good health.

This chain links TRBV18 with TRBJ2-3; 9 bases line up with TRBD1. Germline CDR1 KGHSH, CDR2 LQKENI. V lost 1 base to trimming and J lost 6 bases; unmatched junction nucleotides: 8. The CDR3 spans 16 residues. The DNA of the CDR3 is TGTGCCAGCTCACCACTAGGACAGGGGATTAAGGATACGCAGTATTTT. Translating gives CASSPLGQGIKDTQYF. The full variable domain, its missing parts supplied by reference TRBV18 and TRBJ2-3, is NAGVMQNPRHLVRRRGQEARLRCSPMKGHSHVYWYRQLPEEGLKFMVYLQKENIIDESGMPKERFSAEFPKEGPSILRIQQVVRGDSAAYFCASSPLGQGIKDTQYFGPGTRLTVL.

Remarks on this clone: The sample carries other DNA sequences with the same CDR3. V is TRBV6-5 and J is TRBJ1-6; 7 nucleotides agree with TRBD1. The V and J ends lost 4 bases and 5 bases, in that order; junction bases with no gene match: 5. CDR3 length: 15 amino acids. Germline lookup yields CDR1 MNHEY and CDR2 SVGAGI. The CDR3 DNA is TGTGCCAGCAGTTCCACCGGGACAGATAATTCACCCCTCCACTTT. Residues: CASSSTGTDNSPLHF.

This clone has only a few counts. This CDR3 is also generated by other DNA sequences in the sample. The V and J genes are TRBV10-3 and TRBJ1-2; D is possibly TRBD1 (6 bases). CDR3 length equals 12 residues. Trimming removed 3 bases from V and 4 bases from J, with 6 bases in between. Germline CDR1 reads ENHRY; CDR2 reads SYGVKD. The chain's CDR3 is CAISEGGYGYTF. The DNA for the CDR3 is TGTGCCATCAGTGAAGGGGGCTATGGCTACACCTTC.

The chain uses TRBV2 and TRBJ1-1; 10 nucleotides align to TRBD1. The CDR3 totals 15 residues. V lost 6 bases, J lost 6 bases, and 10 bases stayed unmatched. Germline V gene sequence: CDR1 SNHLY, CDR2 FYNNEI. CDR3 sequence: CASRALDRGTAEAFF. The CDR3 nucleotides are TGTGCCAGCAGAGCCTTGGACAGGGGGACCGCTGAAGCTTTCTTT.

This rearrangement joins TRBV7-9 to TRBJ2-1; D not resolved. Trimming left V 1 base short and J 9 bases short, with 16 bases between. CDR3 length: 15 amino acids. The germline V gene encodes CDR1 SEHNR and CDR2 FQNEAQ (reference sequence). The CDR3 here is CASSLEAASRGEQFF. The CDR3 DNA is TGTGCCAGCAGCTTAGAGGCAGCGAGCCGCGGTGAGCAGTTCTTC.

The CDR3 loop reads CASSYSRTGWRETQYF. CDR3 nucleotides: TGTGCCAGCAGTTACTCTAGGACTGGGTGGCGGGAGACCCAGTACTTC. V is TRBV6-5 and J is TRBJ2-5; a possible D gene is TRBD2 (5 bases). The CDR3 is made up of 16 amino acids. CDR1 is MNHEY, CDR2 SVGAGI, per germline. Trimming pared 0 bases from V and 5 bases from J, leaving 16 bases between.

The rearrangement uses TRBV9 and TRBJ2-3; a possible D gene is TRBD1 (6 bases). CDR1 is SGDLS and CDR2 is YYNGEE in the germline V gene. V was pared by 4 bases and J by 2 bases, with 11 bases between. The CDR3 is made up of 14 amino acids. CDR3 sequence (DNA): TGTGCCAGCAGCCCCCGGACAGCCACAGATACGCAGTATTTT. Its translation is CASSPRTATDTQYF.

Concerning this clone: In the same sample, other DNA sequences code for this CDR3. The chain links TRBV6-5 to TRBJ2-1; D remains ambiguous. V was shortened by 6 bases and J by 0 bases, with 3 bases between the two germline ends. Germline lookup yields CDR1 MNHEY and CDR2 SVGAGI. CDR3 length: 12 amino acids. The CDR3 nucleotides read TGTGCCAGCAGGAGCTCCTACAATGAGCAGTTCTTC. It is translated as CASRSSYNEQFF.

The chain joins TRBV7-9 to TRBJ1-5; no clear D. CDR1 is SEHNR, CDR2 FQNEAQ, per germline (reference sequence). CDR3 length: 14 residues. V was cut by 5 bases and J by 3 bases, with 11 bases left in between. The CDR3 is CASSPPGNNQPQHF. As DNA, the CDR3 is TGTGCCAGCAGCCCTCCAGGTAACAATCAGCCCCAGCATTTT.

This chain links TRBV4-3 with TRBJ1-5; D is perhaps TRBD1 (6 bases). The germline V and J ends were trimmed by 3 bases and 3 bases, with 15 bases remaining between them. CDR1 is LGHNA and CDR2 is YSLEER in the germline V gene. The CDR3 runs 16 residues. CDR3 region: CASSQDRTVNNQPQHF. The CDR3 DNA follows: TGCGCCAGCAGCCAGGACCGGACAGTGAACAATCAGCCCCAGCATTTT.

The chain combines TRBV30 with TRBJ1-4; no firm D call. V was pared by 4 bases and J by 0 bases, with 12 bases between. There are 15 residues in the CDR3. Per germline, CDR1 GTSNPN and CDR2 SVGIG (reference sequence). CDR3 amino acids: CAWKETTATNEKLFF. In DNA, the CDR3 is TGTGCCTGGAAGGAGACGACCGCAACTAATGAAAAACTGTTTTTT.

This chain uses TRBV29-1 with TRBJ1-1; D is ambiguous. The CDR3 contains 12 residues. Per germline, CDR1 SQVTM and CDR2 ANQGSEA. The V end lost 3 bases, the J end lost 4 bases, and 9 bases lay between the germline ends. The chain's CDR3 is CSVDLWSTEAFF. CDR3 DNA sequence: TGCAGCGTTGATCTGTGGAGCACTGAAGCTTTCTTT.

This clone was recorded once. The chain links TRBV28 to TRBJ2-2; no definite D call. The CDR3 loop spans 13 amino acids. In germline, CDR1 is MDHEN, CDR2 SYDVKM. With 4 bases removed from V and 4 bases from J, the gap between germline ends came to 7 bases. CDR3 DNA: TGTGCCAGCAGTTCCCGAGCCACCGGGGAGCTGTTTTTT. This gives the protein CASSSRATGELFF. Full variable domain (rest looked up from reference TRBV28 and TRBJ2-2): DVKVTQSSRYLVKRTGEKVFLECVQDMDHENMFWYRQDPGLGLRLIYFSYDVKMKEKGDIPEGYSVSREKKERFSLILESASTNQTSMYLCASSSRATGELFFGEGSRLTVL.